These 12 T cell receptor beta chains originate from one sample sequenced in a study of cytomegalovirus exposure and HLA in healthy donors. 13 Jbeta primers and 60 Vbeta primers were used for the PCR. The method was immunoSEQ multiplex PCR; TCRdb's version includes in-frame clones alone and lacks a portion of them. The sample includes about 160,000 clones, 82% of them seen just once. What was sequenced was PBMCs. Source of these receptors: a girl aged 10 to 17 in good health and CMV-seropositive.

J is TRBJ2-5 and V is TRBV29-1; 9 bases match TRBD1. The CDR3 sequence is 14 residues long. Germline V gene data show CDR1 as SQVTM and CDR2 as ANQGSEA. Trimming took 4 bases from V and 4 from J; bases not matched to a gene: 7. The CDR3 DNA sequence: TGCAGCGTTGCACAGGGGGCGGGCGGAGAGACCCAGTACTTC. The encoded protein is CSVAQGAGGETQYF.

This chain uses TRBV5-4 with TRBJ2-1; 7 positions agree with TRBD1. With 1 base clipped from V and 5 bases from J, the junction kept 3 bases outside the gene matches. From germline, CDR1 is SGHNT and CDR2 YYREEE (reference sequence). This CDR3 has 14 residues. The CDR3 nucleotides are TGTGCCAGCAGCTTGTTCACAGGGGACAATGAGCAGTTCTTC. This encodes CASSLFTGDNEQFF.

CDR3 sequence reads: CASSFRGPGTGELFF. The CDR3 DNA reads as TGTGCCAGCAGTTTTAGGGGGCCGGGCACCGGGGAGCTGTTTTTT. This chain links TRBV28 with TRBJ2-2; 7 bases are a match to TRBD1. The germline V gene encodes CDR1 MDHEN and CDR2 SYDVKM. The CDR3 has 15 residues. J lost 4 bases, V lost 3 bases, and 5 bases had no gene match.

This clone showed up just once. The chain has TRBV5-4 and TRBJ2-1, with D unresolved. Trimming stripped 0 bases from V and 0 bases from J, with 13 bases between. In germline, CDR1 is SGHNT, CDR2 YYREEE (reference sequence). The CDR3 contains 17 residues. CDR3 nucleotides: TGTGCCAGCAGCTTGGGCGCCTCGTCAAGCTCCTACAATGAGCAGTTCTTC. Translating it yields CASSLGASSSSYNEQFF. The full variable domain, with the rest looked up from reference TRBV5-4 and TRBJ2-1, is ETGVTQSPTHLIKTRGQQVTLRCSSQSGHNTVSWYQQALGQGPQFIFQYYREEENGRGNFPPRFSGLQFPNYSSELNVNALELDDSALYLCASSLGASSSSYNEQFFGPGTRLTVL.

The V and J genes are TRBV23-1 and TRBJ1-2; possible D gene TRBD1, 5 bases. TRBV23-1 is marked as an open reading frame, function uncertain. Deletions cut 4 bases from V and 7 bases from J, with 16 bases between. This CDR3 is 14 amino acids long. The CDR3 bases are TGCGCCAGCAGTCGAGGGGACCGGGGGATTGGCTACACCTTC. Its protein product is CASSRGDRGIGYTF.

This clone was counted a single time. The genes are TRBV7-8 and TRBJ2-7, with TRBD1 identical over 7 bases. Germline assignment: CDR1 SGHVS and CDR2 FQNEAQ. The CDR3 length is 14 residues. Trimming removed 4 bases from V and 2 bases from J; junction bases left unmatched: 5. This chain's CDR3 is CASSYETGAYEQYF. The CDR3 bases are TGTGCCAGCAGCTACGAAACAGGGGCCTACGAGCAGTACTTC.

This chain joins TRBV9 and TRBJ2-5; 10 bases agree with TRBD2. CDR1 SGDLS and CDR2 YYNGEE come from the germline V gene. CDR3 length: 17 amino acids. V lost 3 bases to trimming and J lost 5 bases; unmatched junction nucleotides: 13. As DNA, the CDR3 is TGTGCCAGCAGCGCGGGGGCTAGCGGGAGCGGTTGGGAGACCCAGTACTTC. Protein product: CASSAGASGSGWETQYF.

The chain links TRBV29-1 to TRBJ2-7; D is perhaps TRBD1 (5 bases). Germline CDR1 reads SQVTM; CDR2 reads ANQGSEA. The length of the CDR3 is 12 residues. V was cut by 5 bases and J by 0 bases, with 8 bases left in between. Here the CDR3 reads CSVTGTSYEQYF. The CDR3 DNA follows: TGCAGCGTTACAGGTACCTCCTACGAGCAGTACTTC.

The chain joins TRBV29-1 to TRBJ1-1, with D hard to call. Germline V gene data show CDR1 as SQVTM and CDR2 as ANQGSEA. CDR3 size: 13 residues. Deletions cut 3 bases from V and 5 bases from J, with 13 bases between. The CDR3 loop reads CSVEEATGTEAFF. The CDR3 nucleotides are TGCAGCGTTGAGGAGGCGACGGGGACTGAAGCTTTCTTT.

This chain joins TRBV5-6 and TRBJ2-3; a weak D match, TRBD2 (5 bases). The V end was cut by 0 bases, the J end by 1 base, with 6 bases between. The CDR3 is 14 residues long. The germline V gene has CDR1 SGHDT and CDR2 YYEEEE. The DNA of the CDR3 is TGTGCCAGCAGCTTGGTGAGGGGCACAGATACGCAGTATTTT. Translating gives CASSLVRGTDTQYF.

The chain links TRBV19 to TRBJ1-2; weak D call: TRBD1 (6 bases). The germline CDR1 and CDR2 sequences are LNHDA and SQIVND (reference sequence). This CDR3 has 14 amino acids. The V and J ends lost 5 bases and 8 bases respectively, with 18 bases between them. This chain's CDR3 is CASSSPAGDPGYTF. The CDR3 bases are TGTGCCAGTAGTTCACCCGCAGGGGATCCCGGCTACACCTTC.

The genes are TRBV7-2 and TRBJ2-7; 10 bases map to TRBD2. V dropped 6 bases and J dropped 0; count of bases not matched to a gene: 5. The CDR3 is made up of 15 amino acids. From germline, CDR1 is SGHTA and CDR2 FQGNSA. Written as DNA, the CDR3 is TGTGCCAGCAGAACCGGACTAGCGGCCTCCTACGAGCAGTACTTC. Translation: CASRTGLAASYEQYF.